This entry lists 25 T cell receptor beta chains sequenced from one sample in a study of cytomegalovirus exposure and HLA in healthy donors. Sequencing used immunoSEQ multiplex PCR; TCRdb keeps in-frame clones, though not all of them. The table lists roughly 49,000 clones, nearly 95% of them singletons. Sequencing input: PBMCs. The source of these receptors is a woman under 30 in good health and CMV-seropositive.

The V gene is TRBV6-5, the J gene TRBJ2-1, with 10 bases matching TRBD2. The germline V gene has CDR1 MNHEY and CDR2 SVGAGI. The CDR3 is made up of 15 amino acids. Trimming cost V 2 bases and J 9 bases; bases outside gene matches: 7. The CDR3 region has the DNA TGTGCCAGCAGTTACCGCCTAGCGGGAGCAGCTGAGCAGTTCTTC. Translating gives CASSYRLAGAAEQFF.

The chain employs TRBV5-1 and TRBJ1-1; TRBD1 matches 9 bases. The CDR3 has 14 amino acids. J was trimmed by 0 bases and V by 5 bases; bases with no gene match: 2. CDR1 is SGHRS, CDR2 YFSETQ, per germline. CDR3 loop: CASRGQGLNTEAFF. Here the CDR3 DNA reads TGCGCCAGCAGGGGACAGGGTTTGAACACTGAAGCTTTCTTT.

J is TRBJ2-7 and V is TRBV2, with D possibly TRBD2 on 6 matching bases. V was trimmed by 6 bases and J by 0 bases, leaving 15 bases between them. The CDR3 consists of 15 residues. Germline V gene sequence: CDR1 SNHLY, CDR2 FYNNEI. In DNA form, the CDR3 reads TGTGCCAGCAGACCCGGGACTCTAAGCTCCTACGAGCAGTACTTC. Residues: CASRPGTLSSYEQYF.

This chain joins TRBV9 and TRBJ2-1; 7 bases agree with TRBD1. Germline V gives CDR1 SGDLS, CDR2 YYNGEE. This CDR3 is 18 amino acids long. The V gene end was trimmed by 4 bases and the J gene end by 4 bases; junction bases not matched to a gene: 17. DNA for the CDR3: TGTGCCAGCAGCCCCAAACTGCTAGGGGGCGAGGGGTACAATGAGCAGTTCTTC. Residues: CASSPKLLGGEGYNEQFF.

This clone was seen just once. The CDR3 DNA follows: TGCAGCGTTTTCGGGAGGGCCGGAGGACGAGAGACCCAGTACTTC. Amino acids: CSVFGRAGGRETQYF. This sequence joins TRBV29-1 and TRBJ2-5; TRBD2 agrees at 8 bases. Germline V gives CDR1 SQVTM, CDR2 ANQGSEA. The trim removed 5 bases at V and 4 bases at J, leaving 12 bases unmatched. This CDR3 region has 15 residues.

This rearrangement joins TRBV18 to TRBJ2-1; the D is unclear. This CDR3 contains 12 residues. Trimming left V 1 base short and J 7 bases short, with 5 bases between. CDR1 is KGHSH and CDR2 is LQKENI in the germline V gene. Here the CDR3 reads CASSPQRNEQFF. In DNA, the CDR3 is TGTGCCAGCTCACCACAGCGAAATGAGCAGTTCTTC.

The V gene is TRBV25-1, the J gene TRBJ1-4; a possible D gene is TRBD1 (6 bases). Germline V gives CDR1 MGHDK, CDR2 SYGVNS. The CDR3 is 14 residues long. V was shortened by 9 bases and J by 5 bases, with 16 bases between the two germline ends. CDR3 in amino acids: CASKTPGANEKLFF. Written as DNA, the CDR3 is TGTGCCAGTAAGACCCCAGGGGCCAATGAAAAACTGTTTTTT.

This chain uses TRBV7-6 with TRBJ1-3; D gene unclear. The V gene's germline CDR1 is SGHVS and CDR2 FNYEAQ. The CDR3 is made up of 15 amino acids. V dropped 1 base and J dropped 0 bases, with 7 bases sitting between them. The CDR3 protein is CASSLGASSGNTIYF. In DNA form, the CDR3 reads TGTGCCAGCAGCTTAGGGGCCTCCTCTGGAAACACCATATATTTT.

This clone showed up just once. The CDR3 region is CASSLLPLAGGIGEQFF. The CDR3, as DNA: TGTGCCAGCAGCTTACTCCCCCTAGCGGGAGGGATCGGTGAGCAGTTCTTC. The chain combines TRBV7-8 with TRBJ2-1; 12 nucleotides match TRBD2. The V and J ends lost 2 bases and 9 bases, in that order; junction bases with no gene match: 11. The CDR3 loop spans 17 amino acids. Germline lookup yields CDR1 SGHVS and CDR2 FQNEAQ.

The chain is built from TRBV6-6 and TRBJ1-5; 7 bases line up with TRBD1. The trim removed 3 bases at V and 4 bases at J, leaving 6 bases unmatched. CDR3 size: 15 residues. The germline gives CDR1 MNHNY, CDR2 SVGAGI (reference sequence). CDR3 sequence (DNA): TGTGCCAGCAGTTATACCGGACAGGAGAATCAGCCCCAGCATTTT. Translation gives CASSYTGQENQPQHF.

The gene calls are TRBV28 and TRBJ2-1, with 13 bases matching TRBD2. The CDR3 runs to 20 residues. The ends lost 0 bases at V and 1 base at J; junction bases unmatched: 9. Germline CDR1 MDHEN, CDR2 SYDVKM. This CDR3 reads CASSLWPGTSGKGSYNEQFF. The CDR3 DNA reads as TGTGCCAGCAGTTTATGGCCCGGGACTAGCGGGAAGGGATCCTACAATGAGCAGTTCTTC.

V is TRBV28 and J is TRBJ1-2, with D maybe TRBD1 (6 bases). Trimming cost V 7 bases and J 7 bases, with 16 bases left between them. The germline V gene encodes CDR1 MDHEN and CDR2 SYDVKM. The CDR3 has 13 residues. The DNA of the CDR3 is TGTGCCAGCACCCTGCCTGGGGGCGCTGGCTACACCTTC. This encodes CASTLPGGAGYTF.

The chain is built from TRBV16 and TRBJ1-5, with 8 bases aligning to TRBD1. CDR3 length: 15 amino acids. The junction had 1 base not matched to a gene; V was cut back by 1 base and J by 2 bases. CDR1 KGHSY and CDR2 FQNENV come from the germline V gene. DNA for the CDR3: TGTGCCAGCAGCCAATGGACAGGGCGCAATCAGCCCCAGCATTTT. Amino acids: CASSQWTGRNQPQHF. The full variable domain, in which reference TRBV16 and TRBJ1-5 provide the parts outside the CDR3, is GEEVAQTPKHLVRGEGQKAKLYCAPIKGHSYVFWYQQVLKNEFKFLISFQNENVFDETGMPKERFSAKCLPNSPCSLEIQATKLEDSAVYFCASSQWTGRNQPQHFGDGTRLSIL.

V usage is TRBV11-2 and J usage is TRBJ1-2, with a tentative D call TRBD1 (5 bases). The CDR3 is made up of 14 amino acids. Trimming shortened V by 3 bases and J by 0 bases, and 8 bases separated the two germline ends. CDR1 and CDR2 from the germline V gene are SGHAT and FQNNGV. The chain's CDR3 is CASSLQGANYGYTF. The CDR3 DNA follows: TGTGCCAGCAGCTTGCAGGGTGCTAACTATGGCTACACCTTC.

The V gene is TRBV28, the J gene TRBJ1-1; the D gene is possibly TRBD1 (5 bases). The CDR3 sequence is 14 residues long. In germline, CDR1 is MDHEN, CDR2 SYDVKM. V was pared by 3 bases and J by 3 bases, with 11 bases between. CDR3 bases: TGTGCCAGCAGTTTCAGGGAAGGGTACACTGAAGCTTTCTTT. It translates to CASSFREGYTEAFF.

This clone was seen just once. The V gene is TRBV4-2, the J gene TRBJ2-7; the D gene is possibly TRBD2 (6 bases). V was pared by 0 bases and J by 12 bases, with 18 bases between. Germline CDR1 is LGHNA and CDR2 is YNFKEQ. This CDR3 is 14 amino acids long. CDR3 sequence reads: CASSQEEGLGGPYF. CDR3 sequence (DNA): TGTGCCAGCAGCCAAGAAGAGGGGTTGGGGGGACCGTACTTC.

In this sample, this clone turned up a few times. The chain recombines TRBV2 with TRBJ1-2, with TRBD1 matching 8 bases. The CDR3 covers 13 residues. CDR1 SNHLY and CDR2 FYNNEI come from the germline V gene. V trimming: 7 bases; J trimming: 7 bases; junction bases outside the gene matches: 8. CDR3 protein: CASNIRGQGGYTF. The CDR3 coding sequence is TGTGCCAGCAACATCAGGGGGCAAGGTGGCTACACCTTC.

The chain joins TRBV10-3 to TRBJ2-7, with 13 positions matching TRBD2. Germline V CDR1 and CDR2: ENHRY, SYGVKD. With 6 bases clipped from V and 3 bases from J, the junction kept 2 bases outside the gene matches. The CDR3 runs to 14 residues. CDR3 nucleotide sequence: TGTGCCATCAGCAGGACTAGCGGGAGCTACGAGCAGTACTTC. This codes for CAISRTSGSYEQYF.

The V gene is TRBV23-1, the J gene TRBJ2-3, with TRBD2 as a possible D gene (7 bases). TRBV23-1 is identified as an open reading frame with a role that is uncertain. CDR3 length: 14 amino acids. The V end lost 6 bases, the J end lost 5 bases, and 15 bases lay between the germline ends. CDR3 protein: CASSPGQRGDTQYF. The CDR3 coding sequence is TGCGCCAGCAGCCCTGGACAGCGGGGAGATACGCAGTATTTT.

This chain joins TRBV5-1 and TRBJ2-1; perhaps TRBD2 as D (6 bases). Germline V CDR1 and CDR2: SGHRS, YFSETQ. Trimming shortened V by 4 bases and J by 8 bases, and 19 bases separated the two germline ends. The CDR3 is 15 residues long. CDR3 loop: CASSPGGYGEDEQFF. The CDR3 nucleotides read TGCGCCAGCAGCCCCGGAGGATACGGGGAGGATGAGCAGTTCTTC.

This sequence joins TRBV2 and TRBJ2-3, with a possible D match to TRBD1 (7 bases). Germline V gene lookup returns CDR1 SNHLY and CDR2 FYNNEI. This CDR3 comprises 14 residues. Trimming took off 7 bases at V and 5 bases at J, with 16 bases between the two ends. The CDR3 reads CASTAGQGEDTQYF. The CDR3 DNA reads TGTGCCAGCACTGCGGGGCAGGGGGAAGATACGCAGTATTTT.

The chain combines TRBV11-2 with TRBJ1-1; 10 bases are a match to TRBD1. The CDR3 is 17 amino acids. Per germline, CDR1 SGHAT and CDR2 FQNNGV. The trim removed 5 bases at V and 6 bases at J, leaving 15 bases unmatched. This chain's CDR3 is CASSPRDRGPSDSEAFF. The CDR3 region has the DNA TGTGCCAGCAGCCCCCGGGACAGGGGACCCTCAGACTCTGAAGCTTTCTTT.

The gene calls are TRBV5-4 and TRBJ2-1, with TRBD2 matching over 9 bases. There are 15 residues in the CDR3. CDR1 is SGHNT and CDR2 is YYREEE in the germline V gene (reference sequence). The CDR3 spells CASHEVAGVHNEQFF. The CDR3 nucleotides are TGTGCTTCCCACGAGGTAGCGGGAGTTCACAATGAGCAGTTCTTC. Filled out from reference TRBV5-4 and TRBJ2-1, the complete variable domain reads ETGVTQSPTHLIKTRGQQVTLRCSSQSGHNTVSWYQQALGQGPQFIFQYYREEENGRGNFPPRFSGLQFPNYSSELNVNALELDDSALYLCASHEVAGVHNEQFFGPGTRLTVL.

The chain uses TRBV6-4 and TRBJ1-6, with D perhaps TRBD1 (5 bases). The germline V gene encodes CDR1 MRHNA and CDR2 SNTAGT. V was trimmed by 2 bases and J by 6 bases, leaving 8 bases between them. This CDR3 has 14 amino acids. This chain's CDR3 is CASSDGQGNSPLHF. CDR3 coding DNA: TGTGCCAGCAGTGACGGGCAGGGTAATTCACCCCTCCACTTT.

This sequence joins TRBV11-3 and TRBJ2-5, with 14 bases aligning to TRBD2. This CDR3 contains 15 residues. The germline V gene has CDR1 SGHNT and CDR2 YENEEA. J gave up 3 bases and V 5 bases, and 2 bases lay outside the gene matches. The CDR3, as DNA: TGTGCCAGCAGCAAGGGACTAGCGGGAGAAGAGACCCAGTACTTC. This codes for CASSKGLAGEETQYF.